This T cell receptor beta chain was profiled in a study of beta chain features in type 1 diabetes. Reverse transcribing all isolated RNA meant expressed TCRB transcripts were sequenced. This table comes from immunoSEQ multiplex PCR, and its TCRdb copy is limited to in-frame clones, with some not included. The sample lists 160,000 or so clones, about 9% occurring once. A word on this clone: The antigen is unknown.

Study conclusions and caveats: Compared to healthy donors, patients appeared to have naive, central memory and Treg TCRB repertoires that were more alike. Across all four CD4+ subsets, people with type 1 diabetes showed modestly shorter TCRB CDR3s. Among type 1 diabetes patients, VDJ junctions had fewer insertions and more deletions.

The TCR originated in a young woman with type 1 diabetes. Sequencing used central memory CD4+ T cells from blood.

The CDR3 region has the DNA TGTGCCACCAGTCGGGACAGTCAGCCCCAGCATTTT. Its translation is CATSRDSQPQHF. V is TRBV15 and J is TRBJ1-5, with TRBD1 matching 7 bases. The CDR3 covers 12 residues. Germline values: CDR1 LNHNV, CDR2 YYDKDF (reference sequence). J gave up 6 bases and V 6 bases, and 2 bases lay outside the gene matches.